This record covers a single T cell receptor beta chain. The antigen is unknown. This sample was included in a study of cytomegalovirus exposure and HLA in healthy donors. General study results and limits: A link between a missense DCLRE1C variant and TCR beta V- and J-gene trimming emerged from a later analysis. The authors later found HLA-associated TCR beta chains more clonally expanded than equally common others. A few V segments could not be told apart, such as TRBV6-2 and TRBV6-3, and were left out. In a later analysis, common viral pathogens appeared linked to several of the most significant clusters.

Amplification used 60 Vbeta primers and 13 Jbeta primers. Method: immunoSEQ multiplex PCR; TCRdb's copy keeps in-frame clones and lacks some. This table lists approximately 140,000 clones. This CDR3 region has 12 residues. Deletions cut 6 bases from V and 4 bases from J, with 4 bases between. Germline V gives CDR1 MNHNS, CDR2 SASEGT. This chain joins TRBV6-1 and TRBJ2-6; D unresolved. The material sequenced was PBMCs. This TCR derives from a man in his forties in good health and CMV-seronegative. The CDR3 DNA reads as TGTGCCAGCAGCCTGGGGGCCAACGTCCTGACTTTC. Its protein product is CASSLGANVLTF.